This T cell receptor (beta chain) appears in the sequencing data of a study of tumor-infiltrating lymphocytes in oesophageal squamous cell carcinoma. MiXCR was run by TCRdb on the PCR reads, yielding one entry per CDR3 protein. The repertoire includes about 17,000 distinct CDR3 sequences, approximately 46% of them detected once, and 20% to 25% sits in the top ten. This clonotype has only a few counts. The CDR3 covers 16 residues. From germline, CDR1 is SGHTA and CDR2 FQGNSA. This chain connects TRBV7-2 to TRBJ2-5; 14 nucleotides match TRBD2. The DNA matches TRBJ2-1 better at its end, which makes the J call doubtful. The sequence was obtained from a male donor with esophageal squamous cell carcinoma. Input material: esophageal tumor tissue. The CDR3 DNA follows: TGTGCCAGCAGCCGGGGGACTAGCGGGAGAGTAGATGAGCAGTTCTTC. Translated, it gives CASSRGTSGRVDEQFF.